This TCR beta chain was captured by sequencing in a study of OX40 agonist ivuxolimab in advanced cancers. Generated by immunoSEQ multiplex PCR, the TCRdb table keeps only in-frame clones and is missing some. The sample lists about 39,000 clones, 75% to 85% occurring once. CDR3 size: 16 residues. J gave up 5 bases and V 1 base, and 8 bases lay outside the gene matches. Looked up from germline, CDR1 is LGHNA and CDR2 is YSLEER. The clonotype was recovered from an adult with an advanced solid tumor such as melanoma, head and neck, liver or kidney cancer. The sequencing used CD4+ or CD8+ T cells sorted from blood, collected in a trial of the OX40 agonist ivuxolimab. V usage is TRBV4-3 and J usage is TRBJ2-5; 9 positions agree with TRBD2. CDR3 sequence: CASSQGWREGRETQYF. For the CDR3, the DNA is TGCGCCAGCAGCCAAGGGTGGCGGGAGGGCCGGGAGACCCAGTACTTC.